This T cell receptor beta chain was observed in a study of CD8+CD57+ T cells in acquired aplastic anemia (dated by TCRdb to 2017 to 2018). Context from the whole study: DNA extracted from sorted CD4+ and CD8+ cells had a mean of approximately 3.4 ug, with a range of roughly 0.18 to 27.4 ug. A CD8+CD57+ expansion meant a frequency higher than the mean frequency seen in healthy subjects. General findings and caveats noted by the study authors: Fewer than 30 CD8+ CDR3 sequences were found in both patients and controls but appeared to be highly expressed in patients and within the immunodominant clones of the patients. Between patients and healthy controls, no significant difference in CD8+ Simpson's diversity was found (P=0.060).

Profiling of TCR beta VDJ combinations and CDR3 sequences used genomic DNA as the template. TCR repertoire sequencing was run on an Illumina HiSeq 2000. The original methods were these. TRBV/TRBJ rearrangement plots, CDR3 size and DJ length profiles, and Simpson's diversity index were used to assess repertoires. The immunodominant clone was defined as the most abundant DNA sequence in deep sequencing data. CDR3 amino acid sequences were screened for sharing across subjects and compared with published repertoires and the VDJdb database. TCRdb ran its own pipeline on the public reads, namely fastp trimming at Q25 and MiXCR clone calling, and kept in-frame beta chains. When rows share a CDR3 protein, they turn into one entry using the most common DNA and genes. In this record, the V and J calls reflect TCRdb's handling and not the investigators' own analysis. The sample table shows 150,000 or so distinct CDR3 sequences, and just over 50% are seen once. The ten most abundant clones make up approximately 12% of the sample.

The patients picked for sequencing were ones in whom flow cytometry had shown an expansion of CD8+CD57+ cells. Severe acquired aplastic anemia was diagnosed in all patients according to International Study of Aplastic Anemia and Agranulocytosis and Camitta criteria. No patient had received any therapy when blood was sampled. In this study, sorted CD4+ and CD8+ T cells from the blood of healthy subjects and of severe aplastic anemia patients had their TCR repertoires deep-sequenced. Patients were enrolled under clinicaltrials.gov protocols 00001620, 01623167, 00001397, 00071045, 00081523 and 00961064 in the USA. Ficoll-Paque density gradient centrifugation was used to isolate peripheral blood mononuclear cells. Before DNA was extracted, CD4+ and CD8+ T cells were sorted using either FACS or magnetic beads. With regard to this clonotype: Its antigen is unknown. No qualities accompany the bases; no much larger clone lies one base away.

This receptor was taken from a human donor with aplastic anemia. Source material: sorted CD4+, CD8+, or CD8+CD57+ T cells (not recorded which) from PBMCs.

This receptor carries the CDR3 CASSQDFRGAFF. The sequenced DNA: TGTGCCAGCAGCCAAGATTTTAGGGGAGCTTTCTTT. The chain is made from TRBV14 and TRBJ1-1; 5 matching bases give a weak D call of TRBD1. The CDR3 spans 12 residues, from the cysteine through the phenylalanine. The only DNA kept is the CDR3, 36 bases in frame from the first base. V is shortened by 0 bases, J by 10 bases, and the region joining them spans 9 bases. CDR1 and CDR2 (SGHDN, FVKESK) derive from the germline V gene.